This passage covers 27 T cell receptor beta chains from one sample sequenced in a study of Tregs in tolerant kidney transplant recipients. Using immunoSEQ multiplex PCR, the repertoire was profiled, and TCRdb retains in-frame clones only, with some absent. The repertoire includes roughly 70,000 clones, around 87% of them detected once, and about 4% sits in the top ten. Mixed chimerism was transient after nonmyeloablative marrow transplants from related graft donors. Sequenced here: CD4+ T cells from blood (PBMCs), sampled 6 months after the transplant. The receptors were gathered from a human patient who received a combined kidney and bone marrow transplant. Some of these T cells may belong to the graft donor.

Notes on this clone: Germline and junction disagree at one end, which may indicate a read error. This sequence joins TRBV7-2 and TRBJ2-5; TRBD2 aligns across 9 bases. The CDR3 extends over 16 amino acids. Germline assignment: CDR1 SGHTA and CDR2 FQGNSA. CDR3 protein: CASSLAAREGWETQYF. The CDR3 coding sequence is TGTGCCAGCAGCCTAGCTGCGCGGGAGGGTTGGGAGACCCAGTACTTC.

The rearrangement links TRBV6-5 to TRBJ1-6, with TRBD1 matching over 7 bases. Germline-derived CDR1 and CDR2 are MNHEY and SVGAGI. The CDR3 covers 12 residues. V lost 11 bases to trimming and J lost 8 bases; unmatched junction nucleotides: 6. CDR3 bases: TGTGCCGGTCATACAGGGGATTCACCCCTCCACTTT. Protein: CAGHTGDSPLHF.

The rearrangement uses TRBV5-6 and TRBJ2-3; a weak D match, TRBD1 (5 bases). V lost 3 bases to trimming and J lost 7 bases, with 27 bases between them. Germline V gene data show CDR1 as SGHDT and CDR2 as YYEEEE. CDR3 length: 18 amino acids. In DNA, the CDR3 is TGTGCCAGCAGCTCCCCGGTAGGGGTCCAACTATATGGAAATACGCAGTATTTT. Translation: CASSSPVGVQLYGNTQYF.

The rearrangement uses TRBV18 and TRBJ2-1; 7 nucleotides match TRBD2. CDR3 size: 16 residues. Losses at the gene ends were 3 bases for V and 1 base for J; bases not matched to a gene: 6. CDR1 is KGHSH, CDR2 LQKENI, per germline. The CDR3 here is CASSPQAGMSYNEQFF. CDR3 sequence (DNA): TGTGCCAGCTCACCTCAAGCGGGAATGTCCTACAATGAGCAGTTCTTC.

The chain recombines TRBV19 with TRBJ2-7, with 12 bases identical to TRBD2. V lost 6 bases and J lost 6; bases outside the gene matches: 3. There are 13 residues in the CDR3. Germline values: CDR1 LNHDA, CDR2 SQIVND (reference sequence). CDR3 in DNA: TGTGCCAGTAGCATGACTAGCGGGGGCGAGCAGTACTTC. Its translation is CASSMTSGGEQYF.

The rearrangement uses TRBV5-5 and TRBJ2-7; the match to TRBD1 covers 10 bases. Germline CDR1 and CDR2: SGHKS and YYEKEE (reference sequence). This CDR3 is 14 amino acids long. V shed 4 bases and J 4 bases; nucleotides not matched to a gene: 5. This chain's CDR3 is CASSKGQGFYEQYF. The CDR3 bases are TGTGCCAGCAGCAAGGGACAGGGGTTTTACGAGCAGTACTTC.

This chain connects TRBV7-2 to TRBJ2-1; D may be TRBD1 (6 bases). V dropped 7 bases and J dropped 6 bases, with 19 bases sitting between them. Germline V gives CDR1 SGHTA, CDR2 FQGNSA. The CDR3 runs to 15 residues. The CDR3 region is CASTEGGRGFNEQFF. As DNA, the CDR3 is TGTGCCAGCACCGAAGGGGGTAGGGGGTTCAATGAGCAGTTCTTC.

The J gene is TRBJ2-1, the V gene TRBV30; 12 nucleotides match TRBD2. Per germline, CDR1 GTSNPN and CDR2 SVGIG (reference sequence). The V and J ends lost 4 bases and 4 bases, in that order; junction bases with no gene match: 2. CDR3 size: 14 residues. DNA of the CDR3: TGTGCCTGGACCGGACTAGCGGGATACAATGAGCAGTTCTTC. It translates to CAWTGLAGYNEQFF.

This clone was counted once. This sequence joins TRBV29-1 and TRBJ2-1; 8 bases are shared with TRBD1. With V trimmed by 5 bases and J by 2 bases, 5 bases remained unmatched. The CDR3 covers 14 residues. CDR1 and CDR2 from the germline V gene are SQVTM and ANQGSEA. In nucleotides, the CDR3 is TGCAGCGTTTCTTGGACAGGGACCTACAATGAGCAGTTCTTC. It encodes CSVSWTGTYNEQFF.

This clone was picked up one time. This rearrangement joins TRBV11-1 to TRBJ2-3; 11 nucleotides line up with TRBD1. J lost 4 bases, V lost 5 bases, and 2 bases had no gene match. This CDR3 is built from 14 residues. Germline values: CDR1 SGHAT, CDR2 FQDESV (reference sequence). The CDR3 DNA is TGTGCCAGCAGCACGGGACAGGGGGCAGATACGCAGTATTTT. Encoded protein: CASSTGQGADTQYF.

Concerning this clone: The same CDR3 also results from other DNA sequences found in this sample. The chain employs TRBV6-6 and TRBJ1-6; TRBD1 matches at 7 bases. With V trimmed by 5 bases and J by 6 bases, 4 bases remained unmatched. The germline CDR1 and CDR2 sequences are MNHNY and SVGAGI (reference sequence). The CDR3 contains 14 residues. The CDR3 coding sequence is TGTGCCAGCAGTACACAGGGGAGTAATTCACCCCTCCACTTT. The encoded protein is CASSTQGSNSPLHF.

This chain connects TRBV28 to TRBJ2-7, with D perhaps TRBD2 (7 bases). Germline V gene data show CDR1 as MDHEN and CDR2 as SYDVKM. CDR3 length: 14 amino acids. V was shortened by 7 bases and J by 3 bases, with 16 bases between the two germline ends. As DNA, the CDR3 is TGTGCCAGCATCCGTGGGGGGGCCGGCTACGAGCAGTACTTC. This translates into CASIRGGAGYEQYF.

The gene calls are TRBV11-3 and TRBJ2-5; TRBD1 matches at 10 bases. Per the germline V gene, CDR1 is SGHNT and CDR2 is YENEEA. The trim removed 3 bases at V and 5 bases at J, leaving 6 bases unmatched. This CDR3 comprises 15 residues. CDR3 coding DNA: TGTGCCAGCAGCTTTCAGGGACAGGGGCAGGAGACCCAGTACTTC. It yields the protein CASSFQGQGQETQYF. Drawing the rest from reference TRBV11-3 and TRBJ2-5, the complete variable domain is EAGVVQSPRYKIIEKKQPVAFWCNPISGHNTLYWYLQNLGQGPELLIRYENEEAVDDSQLPKDRFSAERLKGVDSTLKIQPAELGDSAVYLCASSFQGQGQETQYFGPGTRLLVL.

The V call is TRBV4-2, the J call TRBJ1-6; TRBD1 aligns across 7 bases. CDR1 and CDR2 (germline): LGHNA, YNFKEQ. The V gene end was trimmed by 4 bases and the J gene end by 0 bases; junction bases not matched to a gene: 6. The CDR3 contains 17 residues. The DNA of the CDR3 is TGTGCCAGCAGCCCTCGACAGGGCTTCTCCTATAATTCACCCCTCCACTTT. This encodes CASSPRQGFSYNSPLHF.

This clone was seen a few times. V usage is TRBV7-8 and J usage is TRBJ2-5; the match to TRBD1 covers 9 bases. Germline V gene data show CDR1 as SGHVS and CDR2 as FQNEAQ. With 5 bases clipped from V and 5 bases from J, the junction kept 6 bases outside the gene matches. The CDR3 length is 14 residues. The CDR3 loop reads CASSDRGELETQYF. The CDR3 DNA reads TGTGCCAGCAGCGACAGGGGGGAATTGGAGACCCAGTACTTC.

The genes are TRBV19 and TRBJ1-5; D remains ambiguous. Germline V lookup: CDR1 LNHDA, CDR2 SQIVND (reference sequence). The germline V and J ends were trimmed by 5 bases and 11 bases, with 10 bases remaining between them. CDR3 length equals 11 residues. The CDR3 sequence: CASSYPGTQHF. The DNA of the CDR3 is TGTGCCAGTAGTTATCCCGGGACCCAGCATTTT.

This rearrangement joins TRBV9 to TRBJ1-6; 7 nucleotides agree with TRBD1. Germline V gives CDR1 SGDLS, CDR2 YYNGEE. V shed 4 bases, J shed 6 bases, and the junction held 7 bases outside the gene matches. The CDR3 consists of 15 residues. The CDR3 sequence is CASSPLGDSNSPLHF. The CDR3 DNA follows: TGTGCCAGCAGCCCCCTAGGGGACAGTAATTCACCCCTCCACTTT.

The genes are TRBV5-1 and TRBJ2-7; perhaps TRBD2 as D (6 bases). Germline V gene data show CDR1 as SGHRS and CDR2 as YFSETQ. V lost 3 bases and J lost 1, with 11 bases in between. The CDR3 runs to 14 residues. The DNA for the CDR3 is TGCGCCAGCAGCTGGACTACCCATTCCTACGAGCAGTACTTC. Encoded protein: CASSWTTHSYEQYF.

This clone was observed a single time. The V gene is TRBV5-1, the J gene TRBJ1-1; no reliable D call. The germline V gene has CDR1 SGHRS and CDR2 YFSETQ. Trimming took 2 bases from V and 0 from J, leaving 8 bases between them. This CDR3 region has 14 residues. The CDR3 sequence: CASSLVAMNTEAFF. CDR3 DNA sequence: TGCGCCAGCAGCTTAGTTGCGATGAACACTGAAGCTTTCTTT.

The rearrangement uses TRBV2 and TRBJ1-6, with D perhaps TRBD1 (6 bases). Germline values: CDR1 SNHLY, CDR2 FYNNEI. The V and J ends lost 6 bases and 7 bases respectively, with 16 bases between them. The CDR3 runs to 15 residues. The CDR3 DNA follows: TGTGCCAGCAGGTCTACTACAGGGCAGAATTCACCCCTCCACTTT. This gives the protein CASRSTTGQNSPLHF.

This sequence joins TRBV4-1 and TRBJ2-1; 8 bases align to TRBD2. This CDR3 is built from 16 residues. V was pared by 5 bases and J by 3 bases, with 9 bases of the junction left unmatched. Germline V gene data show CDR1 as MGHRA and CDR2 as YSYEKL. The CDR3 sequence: CASSSRLATSYNEQFF. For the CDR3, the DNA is TGCGCCAGCAGCTCAAGACTAGCGACAAGCTACAATGAGCAGTTCTTC.

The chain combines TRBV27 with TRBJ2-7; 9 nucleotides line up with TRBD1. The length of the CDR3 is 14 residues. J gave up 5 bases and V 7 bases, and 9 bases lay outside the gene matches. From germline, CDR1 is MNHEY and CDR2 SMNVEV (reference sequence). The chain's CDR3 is CASTPGTGLNEQYF. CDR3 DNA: TGTGCCAGCACCCCCGGGACAGGGTTGAACGAGCAGTACTTC.

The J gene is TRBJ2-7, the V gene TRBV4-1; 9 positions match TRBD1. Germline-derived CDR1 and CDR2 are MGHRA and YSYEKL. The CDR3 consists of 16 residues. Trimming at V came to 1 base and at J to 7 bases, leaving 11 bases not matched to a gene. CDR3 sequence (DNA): TGCGCCAGCAGCCAAGCTACCGGGACAGGGCAATGGGAGCAGTACTTC. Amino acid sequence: CASSQATGTGQWEQYF.

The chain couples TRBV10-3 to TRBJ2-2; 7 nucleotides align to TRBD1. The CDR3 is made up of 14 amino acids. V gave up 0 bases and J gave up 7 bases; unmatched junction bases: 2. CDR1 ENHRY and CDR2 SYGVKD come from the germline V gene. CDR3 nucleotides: TGTGCCATCAGTGAGTCGGGGACAGACGGGGAGCTGTTTTTT. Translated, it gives CAISESGTDGELFF.

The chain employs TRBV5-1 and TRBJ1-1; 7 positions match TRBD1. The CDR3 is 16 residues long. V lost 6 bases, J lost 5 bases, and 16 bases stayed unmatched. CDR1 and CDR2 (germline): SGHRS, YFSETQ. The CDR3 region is CASKVGGEFRRTEAFF. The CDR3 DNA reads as TGCGCCAGCAAGGTAGGGGGCGAATTCAGACGGACTGAAGCTTTCTTT.

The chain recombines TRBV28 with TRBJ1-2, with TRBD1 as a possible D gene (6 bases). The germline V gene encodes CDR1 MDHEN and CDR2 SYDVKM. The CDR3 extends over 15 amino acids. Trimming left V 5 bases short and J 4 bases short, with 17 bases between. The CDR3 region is CASSLGHGLVYGYTF. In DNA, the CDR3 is TGTGCCAGCAGTCTGGGACACGGTCTGGTCTATGGCTACACCTTC.

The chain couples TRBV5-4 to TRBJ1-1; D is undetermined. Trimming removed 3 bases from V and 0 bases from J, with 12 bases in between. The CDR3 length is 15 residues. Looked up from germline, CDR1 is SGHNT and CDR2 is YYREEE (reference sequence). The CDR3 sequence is CASSWRWALNTEAFF. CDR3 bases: TGTGCCAGCAGCTGGAGGTGGGCCTTGAACACTGAAGCTTTCTTT.